The clone carrying this T cell receptor (beta chain) was found a few times. This sample is part of a study of neurological immune-mediated disorders. MiXCR, applied by TCRdb to the 5' RACE reads, yields one record per CDR3 protein. Among tens of thousands of distinct CDR3 sequences listed, about a tenth were seen once. With 3 bases clipped from V and 0 bases from J, the junction kept 17 bases outside the gene matches. This CDR3 comprises 21 residues. The sample comprised PBMCs. This TCR was recovered from a man aged 40-55 years in good health. V usage is TRBV12-3 or TRBV12-4 and J usage is TRBJ2-6, with 7 bases lining up with TRBD1. CDR3 loop: CASSLDHRGPSTFSGANVLTF. For the CDR3, the DNA is TGTGCCAGCAGTTTGGACCACAGGGGCCCCTCTACTTTCTCTGGGGCCAACGTCCTGACTTTC.